One sample yielded the 20 T cell receptor beta chains listed below, sequenced in a study of CD8+CD57+ T cells in acquired aplastic anemia. Genomic DNA, serving as template, underwent TCR beta VDJ and CDR3 profiling. Each CDR3 protein is one row after TCRdb ran MiXCR on the reads. This table holds more than 150,000 distinct CDR3 sequences, roughly 64% found once. Material: sorted CD4+, CD8+, or CD8+CD57+ T cells (not recorded which) from PBMCs. The receptors derive from a human donor with severe aplastic anemia or a healthy control (not recorded which).

Notes on this clonotype: A much larger clone differs from this one at a single base, so this may be a read error. The chain is built from TRBV12-3 or TRBV12-4 and TRBJ1-1, with D perhaps TRBD1 (6 bases). The CDR3 runs 15 residues. Trimming cost V 5 bases and J 0 bases, with 13 bases left between them. CDR3 loop: CASSPTGSMNTEAFF. The CDR3 nucleotides read TGTGCCAGCAGTCCGACAGGTTCCATGAACACTGAAGCTTTCTTT.

CDR3 protein: CASSRTILQETQYF. CDR3 nucleotides: TGTGCCAGCAGTCGGACTATTTTACAAGAGACCCAGTACTTC. The chain uses TRBV7-8 and TRBJ2-5; maybe TRBD2 (6 bases). The CDR3 is made up of 14 amino acids. Germline V lookup: CDR1 SGHVS, CDR2 FQNEAQ. Trimming removed 6 bases at V and 2 bases at J, with 13 bases between.

This clonotype was observed at least ten times. The genes are TRBV20-1 and TRBJ2-3; no definite D call. The CDR3 contains 11 residues. Germline-derived CDR1 and CDR2 are DFQATT and SNEGSKA (reference sequence). As DNA, the CDR3 is TGCAGCTTATGGGGTGGGGATACGCAGTATTTT. Translated, it gives CSLWGGDTQYF.

The CDR3 DNA follows: TGTGCCAGCAGCACAGGACAGGGATATGGCTACACCTTC. Its translation: CASSTGQGYGYTF. The chain employs TRBV7-8 and TRBJ1-2; 8 bases are a match to TRBD1. The trim removed 5 bases at V and 5 bases at J, leaving 4 bases unmatched. The CDR3 contains 13 residues. Germline lookup yields CDR1 SGHVS and CDR2 FQNEAQ.

The chain is built from TRBV10-3 and TRBJ2-1, with TRBD2 identical over 11 bases. J was trimmed by 8 bases and V by 5 bases; bases with no gene match: 5. The CDR3 runs 14 residues. Germline V gene lookup returns CDR1 ENHRY and CDR2 SYGVKD. The CDR3 loop reads CAISISGRGDEQFF. DNA of the CDR3: TGTGCCATCAGTATTAGCGGGAGGGGAGATGAGCAGTTCTTC.

The J gene is TRBJ1-3, the V gene TRBV6-1; D gene uncertain. Between the trimmed V and J ends, which lost 3 bases and 0 bases, there was a span of 12 bases. The CDR3 contains 16 residues. Germline V CDR1 and CDR2: MNHNS, SASEGT. The CDR3, as DNA: TGTGCCAGCAGTGACCATTGGACCAGCTCTGGAAACACCATATATTTT. This gives the protein CASSDHWTSSGNTIYF.

This clonotype occurred many times. The rearrangement joins TRBV9 to TRBJ1-4; the D gene is possibly TRBD1 (5 bases). Germline values: CDR1 SGDLS, CDR2 YYNGEE. The CDR3 consists of 15 residues. V was shortened by 0 bases and J by 6 bases, with 12 bases between the two germline ends. This CDR3 is CASSVVGASHEKLFF. DNA of the CDR3: TGTGCCAGCAGCGTAGTCGGGGCCTCTCATGAAAAACTGTTTTTT.

This chain joins TRBV29-1 and TRBJ2-1; unclear D gene. CDR3 length: 13 residues. V was shortened by 4 bases and J by 5 bases, with 12 bases between the two germline ends. Germline CDR1 reads SQVTM; CDR2 reads ANQGSEA. Written as DNA, the CDR3 is TGCAGCGTTGCAGAGATTAATAACAATGAGCAGTTCTTC. It is translated as CSVAEINNNEQFF.

V is TRBV2 and J is TRBJ2-5; the D gene is possibly TRBD1 (6 bases). V gave up 6 bases and J gave up 2 bases, with 10 bases separating them. The CDR3 spans 13 residues. Germline V gene sequence: CDR1 SNHLY, CDR2 FYNNEI. This CDR3 is CASSTRGQETQYF. The CDR3 DNA sequence: TGTGCCAGCAGCACCAGGGGACAAGAGACCCAGTACTTC.

The chain recombines TRBV20-1 with TRBJ1-6, with no clear D. The CDR3 loop spans 13 amino acids. Germline V CDR1 and CDR2: DFQATT, SNEGSKA (reference sequence). The V end was cut by 1 base, the J end by 6 bases, with 7 bases between. In DNA form, the CDR3 reads TGCAGTGCTAGAGTGGGGTTTAATTCACCCCTCCACTTT. It is translated as CSARVGFNSPLHF.

V usage is TRBV10-3 and J usage is TRBJ1-5, with D tentatively TRBD1 (6 bases). V shed 3 bases and J shed 6 bases, with 18 bases lying between them. Germline CDR1 is ENHRY and CDR2 is SYGVKD. This CDR3 is built from 16 residues. This CDR3 reads CAISDPVTGPGQPQHF. The CDR3 nucleotides are TGTGCCATCAGTGACCCCGTCACAGGGCCCGGTCAGCCCCAGCATTTT.

The chain carries TRBV12-3 or TRBV12-4 and TRBJ1-2; TRBD1 matches at 10 bases. V shed 4 bases and J 6 bases; nucleotides not matched to a gene: 2. The CDR3 has 13 residues. CDR3 region: CASSSTGGDGYTF. DNA for the CDR3: TGTGCCAGCAGTTCGACAGGGGGCGATGGCTACACCTTC.

This chain connects TRBV29-1 to TRBJ2-1, with TRBD1 matching 8 bases. J was trimmed by 10 bases and V by 6 bases; bases with no gene match: 8. Germline V gene data show CDR1 as SQVTM and CDR2 as ANQGSEA. This CDR3 is 12 amino acids long. The CDR3 nucleotides are TGCAGCGTGGAGGACAGGGCCTACGAGCAGTTCTTC. Its protein product is CSVEDRAYEQFF.

This clonotype was observed many times. The chain uses TRBV5-1 and TRBJ1-4; D not certain. The germline V gene has CDR1 SGHRS and CDR2 YFSETQ. CDR3 length: 14 residues. The V gene lost 4 bases and the J gene lost 7 bases, with 14 bases spanning the gap. The CDR3 spells CASSPDRLSEKLFF. The CDR3 coding sequence is TGCGCCAGCAGCCCGGACCGCCTGAGTGAAAAACTGTTTTTT.

This chain uses TRBV2 with TRBJ1-1; TRBD1 is a possible D gene (6 bases). Germline-derived CDR1 and CDR2 are SNHLY and FYNNEI. Trimming took off 10 bases at V and 3 bases at J, with 15 bases between the two ends. This CDR3 is 13 amino acids long. The CDR3 protein is CATLRTADTEAFF. CDR3 nucleotide sequence: TGTGCCACCCTGCGGACAGCGGACACTGAAGCTTTCTTT.

As DNA, the CDR3 is TGTGCCAGTAGTCCTGACATGGCTGCTAACTATGGCTACACCTTC. Translated, it gives CASSPDMAANYGYTF. V gene TRBV19 combines with J gene TRBJ1-2; D gene ambiguous. Germline V lookup: CDR1 LNHDA, CDR2 SQIVND (reference sequence). The ends were cut back, 5 bases at V and 0 bases at J, with 13 bases in the middle. There are 15 residues in the CDR3.

This clonotype showed up just a few times. The V call is TRBV19, the J call TRBJ1-1; D is undetermined. Per germline, CDR1 LNHDA and CDR2 SQIVND (reference sequence). V gave up 6 bases and J gave up 5 bases, with 13 bases separating them. The CDR3 totals 13 residues. For the CDR3, the DNA is TGTGCCAGTAGCGTCCGTGCAGGTACTGAAGCTTTCTTT. Translation: CASSVRAGTEAFF. The full variable domain, in which reference TRBV19 and TRBJ1-1 provide the parts outside the CDR3, is DGGITQSPKYLFRKEGQNVTLSCEQNLNHDAMYWYRQDPGQGLRLIYYSQIVNDFQKGDIAEGYSVSREKKESFPLTVTSAQKNPTAFYLCASSVRAGTEAFFGQGTRLTVV.

The chain uses TRBV7-2 and TRBJ2-7; TRBD2 is a possible D gene (5 bases). The germline V and J ends were trimmed by 2 bases and 2 bases, with 7 bases remaining between them. The CDR3 length is 13 residues. CDR1 and CDR2 (germline): SGHTA, FQGNSA. The DNA of the CDR3 is TGTGCCAGCAGCTTAAACGGGGCCTACGAGCAGTACTTC. It encodes CASSLNGAYEQYF.

The CDR3 nucleotides read TGTGCCAGCAGACGGGACTTGTCCTACGAGCAGTACTTC. This sequence encodes CASRRDLSYEQYF. This rearrangement joins TRBV6-6 to TRBJ2-7; maybe TRBD2 (6 bases). The V gene's germline CDR1 is MNHNY and CDR2 SVGAGI (reference sequence). The CDR3 runs to 13 residues. V was pared by 6 bases and J by 1 base, with 10 bases between.

CDR3 residues: CASSLPLGEDEQYF. CDR3 nucleotide sequence: TGTGCCAGCAGCTTACCCCTAGGGGAGGACGAGCAGTACTTC. This chain links TRBV7-3 with TRBJ2-7; D possibly corresponds to TRBD2 (6 bases). Per the germline V gene, CDR1 is SGHTA and CDR2 is FQGTGA. CDR3 size: 14 residues. V was shortened by 2 bases and J by 5 bases, with 13 bases between the two germline ends. The complete variable domain, with remaining parts taken from reference TRBV7-3 and TRBJ2-7, reads GAGVSQTPSNKVTEKGKYVELRCDPISGHTALYWYRQSLGQGPEFLIYFQGTGAADDSGLPNDRFFAVRPEGSVSTLKIQRTERGDSAVYLCASSLPLGEDEQYFGPGTRLTVT.